This TCR beta chain derives from a study of T cell responses to AZD1222 COVID-19 vaccine. Sequenced by immunoSEQ multiplex PCR; TCRdb stores in-frame clones only, minus some. Of about 150,000 clones in the sample, 85% to 90% were seen once. V dropped 0 bases and J dropped 5; count of bases not matched to a gene: 0. The CDR3 is 13 residues long. Germline CDR1 and CDR2: SGHAT and FQNNGV. Material: peripheral blood, obtained on day 0 of MenACWY control vaccination. The chain joins TRBV11-2 to TRBJ1-1; the match to TRBD1 covers 7 bases. The sequence was collected from an adult in good health. The CDR3 coding sequence is TGTGCCAGCAGCTTAGAACAGGGGACTGAAGCTTTCTTT. The encoded protein is CASSLEQGTEAFF.